This TCR beta chain was sequenced during a study of cytomegalovirus exposure and HLA in healthy donors (dated by TCRdb to about 2017). Some background on the complete study: In an earlier analysis of approximately 640 of the donors, 276 Gb of sequence data and 90 million to 120 million unique TCR beta sequences from about 180 million T cells were reported. Approximately 330 gigabases of sequencing data and around 85 million unique TCR sequences made up an early release that covered approximately 700 HLA-typed donors. The genetic ancestry cluster associated with self-reported Caucasian donors included over 65% of the approximately 410 genotyped donors. The aim of the study was to test whether cataloging public T cell receptors could identify signatures of past pathogen exposure. The T cell repertoires of 666 subjects were profiled by immunosequencing and related to cytomegalovirus serostatus. A separate validation cohort of more than 100 different subjects was used in addition to the approximately 640-subject first cohort. High-throughput TCR immunosequencing, statistical association of individual TCRs with disease status, and machine learning were combined to predict cytomegalovirus infection status. A later analysis re-analyzed previously published TCR beta repertoires from roughly 600 donors and added high-resolution HLA genotyping to study TCR occurrence patterns. Rather than using new phenotypic data, the later analysis identified candidate immune exposures from TCR beta sequences and from how often those sequences occurred across donors. An earlier analysis of some 500 of the donors applied high-throughput TCR beta sequencing to assess whether each TCR beta V gene segment acted as functional or pseudogenic. Donor age, sex, ethnicity and CMV serostatus were collected together with the repertoire data. A later genetic analysis took genome-wide SNP genotypes for about 55% of the 666 donors and used that subset as a discovery cohort. All discovery cohort repertoires had been generated using a single sequencing platform. HLA typing included class I and class II loci at four-digit resolution. The number of typed donors differed by locus: about 620-640 for A, B, C, DRB1 and DQB1; approximately 530 for DQA1; around 580 for DPA1; and about 450 for DPB1. Five DR-DQ haplotypes were handled as single units for association and clustering because linkage in the cohort was strong. Among 350 to 400 genotyped donors of the cohort, an average of roughly 240,000 unique TCR beta nucleotide sequences were sequenced per donor, roughly 20% of them non-productive.

In total, about 650 healthy bone marrow donors made up the cohort. At the time of sampling, every cohort member was nominally healthy, though immune exposures that went unrecorded were likely present. The donor tested CMV seronegative, placing the donor among the 350 to 400 seronegative members of the cohort. A peripheral blood sample was collected from each donor, and TCR beta sequencing was performed on peripheral blood mononuclear cells. The Qiagen DNeasy Blood Extraction Kit was used to extract genomic DNA from the blood cell samples. General study outcomes and caveats: Correlated functional status among segregating V segments might be attributable to linkage disequilibrium, but an unknown experimental factor could not be ruled out. A later analysis found that HLA-associated TCR beta chains were more clonally expanded and had lower generation probabilities than equally common non-associated chains. Because counts were too low, some 16 rarely observed V segments, including chromosome 9 orphons, were excluded from the earlier analysis of around 590 of the donors. The authors suggested that the approach could potentially be extended to other disease states and immunological phenotypes. When HLA alleles, especially DR and DQ, strongly co-occurred, TCR associations were difficult to assign to individual alleles. The study gave a list of 150 to 200 TCR beta chains associated with cytomegalovirus. The only immune exposure information available for the cohort was CMV serostatus. The 87-base-pair reads could not distinguish some IMGT-functional V segments, including TRBV6-2 and TRBV6-3, so those segments were excluded. An earlier analysis of approximately 530 of the donors showed that most TCR beta V segments appeared in productive rearrangements either about 90% or about 30% of the time, which broadly matched IMGT annotations. Because HLA typing was missing for some donors at each locus, association tests included only the typed subset. Most CMV-associated TCR beta chains appeared to be HLA-restricted in a later analysis, and the HLA associations seemed to be driven largely by CMV exposure. In both the original and validation cohorts, the classifier was reported to diagnose cytomegalovirus status with high specificity and sensitivity. In a later analysis, the rate of TCR association differed among HLA loci, with DRB1 alleles having the most associated TCRs and HLA-C alleles having the fewest. This cohort had only TCR beta chains sequenced, and the lack of alpha or paired-chain data limited which features could be detected. Three of the identified cytomegalovirus-associated TCR beta chains were confirmed in vitro to be specific for cytomegalovirus antigens. V-gene and J-gene trimming of TCR beta chains was associated with a missense DCLRE1C variant in a later genetic analysis, and the association was replicated in an independent cohort. A further reported finding was that TCR beta sequences accurately predicted the HLA-A and HLA-B alleles for most subjects in the first cohort. A cluster of highly shared sequence variants was judged likely to represent a technical artifact of the sequencing pipeline. Compared with the approximately 700-donor mean, donors in an Asian-associated ancestry cluster had fewer N-insertions in productive TCRs, according to a later genetic analysis. According to a later analysis, parvovirus B19, influenza, CMV and Epstein-Barr virus appeared linked to several top co-occurrence clusters. Across donors, most TCR sequences were observed very rarely, whereas some public TCRs were present in many individuals. In a later analysis, 15,000 to 20,000 TCR beta sequences were associated with specific HLA alleles at a false discovery rate of 0.05. Roughly uniform sequencing depth across donors was assumed in presence/absence analyses, although this assumption may not hold.

Library preparation employed the immunoSEQ multiplex PCR assay. The multiplex PCR relied on a mix of 60 forward primers for TCR Vbeta segments and 13 reverse primers for TCR Jbeta segments. The CDR3 region of rearranged TCR beta genes was amplified from genomic DNA by a multiplex PCR assay. The Illumina HiSeq System was used to sequence the amplified TCR beta libraries as 87-base-pair reads. The original methods were these. A later analysis counted about 80 million unique TCR beta chains across the 550 to 750 repertoires, and roughly 11 million of these chains were shared by at least two donors. A nearest-neighbor algorithm error-corrected the raw reads and collapsed the reads into unique sequences, merging closely related sequences to remove PCR and sequencing errors. To assign V, D and J gene segments, CDR3 sequences were aligned to IMGT reference sequences. For a sequence to be retained, a match of at least six nucleotides was required to both a V gene segment and a J gene segment. A rearrangement was called productive if the CDR3 had no stop codons and remained in frame with V and J, and every other rearrangement was called non-productive. Following IMGT convention, CDR3 was defined as the stretch from the second conserved V-encoded cysteine to the conserved J-encoded phenylalanine. Sequences without an unambiguous match to a single V gene segment were excluded from the earlier analysis of about 600 of the donors. An earlier analysis of 500 to 600 of the donors classified V segments as functional when productive rearrangements were above 56.7% and as segregating when the standard deviation between donors was above 5%. To diagnose cytomegalovirus status from the catalog of TCR beta chain sequences, a statistical classification framework was built. In a later analysis, TCR nucleotide sequences were compared against IMGT/GENE-DB human TR gene sequences so that V and J genes could be assigned. A later analysis assigned CDR3 sequences and most-parsimonious VDJ recombination scenarios with the TCRdist pipeline. In a later analysis, every TCR beta chain was defined by the combination of its CDR3 amino acid sequence and its V-gene family, and reads without a unique V-gene family were dropped. To address suspected cross-contamination and a sequencing artifact, a later analysis removed over 500 highly shared, low-generation-probability nucleotide sequences. In a later analysis, a clonal expansion index was calculated for each public chain from normalized within-repertoire ranks of inferred template counts. A later analysis computed generation probabilities with a VDJ recombination model fitted to out-of-frame rearrangements, and checked the results against IGoR. In a later analysis, hypergeometric tests were used to score TCR-TCR, TCR-HLA and TCR-CMV co-occurrence, with a repertoire-size bias correction applied to TCR pairs. False discovery rates were estimated in a later analysis by permuting HLA or CMV assignments 20 times. In a later analysis, co-occurring TCRs were grouped using DBSCAN, with TCRdist sequence similarity added in when clustering inside HLA-allele-positive subsets. Repertoires with fewer than 30,000 or more than 120,000 public chains, plus five repertoires with anomalous nucleotide sharing, were excluded from co-occurrence clustering. The table comes from immuneACCESS by way of TCRdb, which keeps in-frame sequences with V and J called. Part of the clones is missing from these tables; in studies checked, under half for an unresolved V gene and the rest for unknown reasons. V, J and clone size were drawn from that table, and D and trimming were deduced from the DNA. Recorded for this sample are about 120,000 clones; roughly 80% of them occurred a single time. Approximately 0.22% of the sample goes to the ten largest clones.

This clone was detected only once. Its antigen is currently not known. Base qualities are not recorded, but no much larger clone differs from it by a single base. Inclusive of the bounding cysteine and phenylalanine, the CDR3 is 14 residues long. Only the CDR3 portion is preserved as DNA: 42 bases, with reading frame beginning at the first base. From the germline V gene, CDR1 is LGHNA and CDR2 is YSLEER. V is pruned by 6 bases and J by 3 bases, leaving 8 bases of the junction without a gene match. The chain is assembled from TRBV4-3 and TRBJ2-7; 7 central nucleotides agree with TRBD1. The sequence derives from a man in his forties or fifties in good health and CMV-seronegative. The sample was PBMCs. This receptor has the CDR3 CASSLRQGHYEQYF. The nucleotides read TGCGCCAGCAGTCTTAGACAGGGCCACTACGAGCAGTACTTC.